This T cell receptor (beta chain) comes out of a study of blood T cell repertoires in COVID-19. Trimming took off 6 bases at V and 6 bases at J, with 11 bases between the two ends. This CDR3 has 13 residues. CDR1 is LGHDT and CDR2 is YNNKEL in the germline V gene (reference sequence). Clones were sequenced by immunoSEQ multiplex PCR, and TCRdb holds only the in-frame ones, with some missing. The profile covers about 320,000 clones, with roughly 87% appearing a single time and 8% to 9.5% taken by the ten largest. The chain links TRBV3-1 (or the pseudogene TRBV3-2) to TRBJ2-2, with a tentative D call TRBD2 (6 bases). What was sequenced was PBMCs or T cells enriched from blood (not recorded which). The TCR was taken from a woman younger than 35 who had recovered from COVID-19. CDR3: CASSPTSPGELFF. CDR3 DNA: TGTGCCAGCAGTCCTACTAGCCCCGGGGAGCTGTTTTTT.